This T cell receptor (beta chain) is from a study of T cell changes during pregnancy in multiple sclerosis. CDR1 MNHNS and CDR2 SASEGT come from the germline V gene. This CDR3 is built from 14 residues. Trimming stripped 3 bases from V and 12 bases from J, with 17 bases between. The repertoire was sequenced with immunoSEQ multiplex PCR; TCRdb's copy has only in-frame clones and lacks some. Of about 46,000 clones in the sample, 92% were seen once. V and J are TRBV6-1 and TRBJ1-4, with D uncertain. This sequence originates from a female donor with multiple sclerosis, enrolled in a pregnancy study. Sequenced material: peripheral blood, taken in the third trimester of pregnancy. The CDR3 sequence: CASSEGGSRWELFF. The DNA for the CDR3 is TGTGCCAGCAGTGAGGGCGGGTCCAGATGGGAACTGTTTTTT.